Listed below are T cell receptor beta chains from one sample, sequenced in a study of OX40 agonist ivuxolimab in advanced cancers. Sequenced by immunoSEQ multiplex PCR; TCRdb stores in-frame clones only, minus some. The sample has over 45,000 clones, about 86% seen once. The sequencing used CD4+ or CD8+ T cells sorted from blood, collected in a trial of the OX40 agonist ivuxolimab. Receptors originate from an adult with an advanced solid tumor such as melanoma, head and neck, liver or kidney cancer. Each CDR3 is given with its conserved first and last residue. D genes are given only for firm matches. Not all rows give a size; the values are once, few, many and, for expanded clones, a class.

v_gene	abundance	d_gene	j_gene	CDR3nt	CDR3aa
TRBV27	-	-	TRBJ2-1	TGTGCCAGCAGTCGAAGGGTCTACAATGAGCAGTTCTTC	CASSRRVYNEQFF
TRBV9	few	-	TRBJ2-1	TGTGCCAGCAGCGTAAGCCCATTGGGTAATGAGCAGTTCTTC	CASSVSPLGNEQFF
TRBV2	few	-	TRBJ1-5	TGTGCCAGCAGTGACGCGGGGCTTGGCAATCAGCCCCAGCATTTT	CASSDAGLGNQPQHF
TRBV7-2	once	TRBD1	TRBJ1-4	TGTGCCAGCAGGTCGGACAGGGAGGGTGAAAAACTGTTTTTT	CASRSDREGEKLFF
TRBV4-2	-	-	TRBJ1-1	TGTGCCAGCAGCCAAGACTGGCAGGGGAGGACTGAAGCTTTCTTT	CASSQDWQGRTEAFF
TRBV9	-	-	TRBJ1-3	TGTGCCAGCAGCGTAGGGGAGGGGAAGGCTGGAAACACCATATATTTT	CASSVGEGKAGNTIYF
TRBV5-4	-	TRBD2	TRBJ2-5	TGTGCCAGCAGCTTTCTAGCGGGAGGCGAGACCCAGTACTTC	CASSFLAGGETQYF
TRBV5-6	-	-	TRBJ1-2	TGTGCCAGCAGCTTACCCCGGACTAACTATGGCTACACCTTC	CASSLPRTNYGYTF
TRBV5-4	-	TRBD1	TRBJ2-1	TGTGCCAGCAGGAGAGGGGGCTTACAAGGGTACAATGAGCAGTTCTTC	CASRRGGLQGYNEQFF
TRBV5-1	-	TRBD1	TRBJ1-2	TGCGCCAGCAGCTCGGGACAGGGTAGGGGCTACACCTTC	CASSSGQGRGYTF
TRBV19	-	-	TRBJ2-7	TGTGCCAGTAGTACCGGGGGCCGCCCCTACGAGCAGTACTTC	CASSTGGRPYEQYF
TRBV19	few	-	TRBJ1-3	TGTGCCAGTAGTGGGGCAGTTGGAAACACCATATATTTT	CASSGAVGNTIYF
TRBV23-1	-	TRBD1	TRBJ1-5	TGCGCCAGCAGTCCTAAAAGAGGGACAGGGGCAGGGCAGCCCCAGCATTTT	CASSPKRGTGAGQPQHF
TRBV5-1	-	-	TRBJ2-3	TGCGCCAGCAGCTTGGTTGCTGGATCAGATACGCAGTATTTT	CASSLVAGSDTQYF
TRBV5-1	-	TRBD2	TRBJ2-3	TGCGCCAGCAGCTTGCCCGGGACTAGCAGAAGGGTGGATACGCAGTATTTT	CASSLPGTSRRVDTQYF
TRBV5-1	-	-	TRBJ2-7	TGCGCCAGCAGCTTAACCGGGACAACCTACGAGCAGTACTTC	CASSLTGTTYEQYF
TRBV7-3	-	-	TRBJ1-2	TGTGCCAGCGGGGATGGAGACTATGGCTACACCTTC	CASGDGDYGYTF
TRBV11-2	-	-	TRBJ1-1	TGTGCCAGCAGCTTAGGGGGGCTCTCCACTGAAGCTTTCTTT	CASSLGGLSTEAFF
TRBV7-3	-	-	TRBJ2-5	TGTGCCAGCAGCTTTGGGGGCCCGCGGGAGACCCAGTACTTC	CASSFGGPRETQYF
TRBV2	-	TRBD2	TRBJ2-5	TGTGCCAGCAGGCCCCAGGGAGCGGGGGGTGAGACCCAGTACTTC	CASRPQGAGGETQYF
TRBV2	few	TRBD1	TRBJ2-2	TGTGCCAGCAGGTATTCCGGGACAGCGAACACCGGGGAGCTGTTTTTT	CASRYSGTANTGELFF
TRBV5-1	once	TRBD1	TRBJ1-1	TGCGCCAGCAGCTTGGGTCCGCAGGGGGCGCGAGACACTGAAGCTTTCTTT	CASSLGPQGARDTEAFF
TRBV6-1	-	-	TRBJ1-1	TGTGCCAGCAGTGTCGAAGGGATTGCGAACACTGAAGCTTTCTTT	CASSVEGIANTEAFF
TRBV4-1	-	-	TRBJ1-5	TGCGCCAGCAGTCGCCCCGGGGGCAATCAGCCCCAGCATTTT	CASSRPGGNQPQHF
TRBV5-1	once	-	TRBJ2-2	TGCGCCAGCAGCCGAAAAACGGGGCCCAACACCGGGGAGCTGTTTTTT	CASSRKTGPNTGELFF
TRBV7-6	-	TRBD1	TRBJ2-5	TGTGCCAGCAGTCAAGACAGGGGGCAAGCGGAGACCCAGTACTTC	CASSQDRGQAETQYF
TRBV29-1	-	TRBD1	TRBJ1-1	TGCAGCGTCCTAAGGGGGCAGGTGAACACTGAAGCTTTCTTT	CSVLRGQVNTEAFF
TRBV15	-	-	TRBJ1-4	TGTGCCACCAGCAGAGATGTTACGGGTGTCCTGACTAATGAAAAACTGTTTTTT	CATSRDVTGVLTNEKLFF
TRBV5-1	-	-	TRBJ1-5	TGCGCCAGCAGCTTGGCCCCGGGGCCAAATCAGCCCCAGCATTTT	CASSLAPGPNQPQHF
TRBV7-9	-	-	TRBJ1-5	TGTGCCAGCAGCCCAGGAGACCGGCCCCAGCATTTT	CASSPGDRPQHF
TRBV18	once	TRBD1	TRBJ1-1	TGTGCCAGCTCACCCAAATTACAGGACAGGGGTACTGAAGCTTTCTTT	CASSPKLQDRGTEAFF
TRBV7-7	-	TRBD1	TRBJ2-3	TGTGCCAGCAGCTTAGCCCAACCGGGACAGGGGTCGGATACGCAGTATTTT	CASSLAQPGQGSDTQYF
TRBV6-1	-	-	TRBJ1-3	TGTGCCAGCAGACCCAACGGAAACACCATATATTTT	CASRPNGNTIYF
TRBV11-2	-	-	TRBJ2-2	TGTGCCAGCACTAGGATCGCCGGGGAGCTGTTTTTT	CASTRIAGELFF
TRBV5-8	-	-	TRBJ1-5	TGTGCCAGCAGCTGGGGTAAGGTTAGCAATCAGCCCCAGCATTTT	CASSWGKVSNQPQHF
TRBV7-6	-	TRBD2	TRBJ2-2	TGTGCCAGCAGCTTACTCCGCCTAGCGGGGCCCTACACCGGGGAGCTGTTTTTT	CASSLLRLAGPYTGELFF
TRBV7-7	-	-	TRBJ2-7	TGTGCTAGCAGCTCCCCAGGTAGGGGACGGCAAACTAGCTACGAGCAGTACTTC	CASSSPGRGRQTSYEQYF
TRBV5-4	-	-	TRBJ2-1	TGTGCCAGCAGCTTGTGGGACACCCGCTACAATGAGCAGTTCTTC	CASSLWDTRYNEQFF
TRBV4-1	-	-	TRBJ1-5	TGCGCCAGCAGCCAAGGTCAGGGTGTGATAATGCAGCCCCAGCATTTT	CASSQGQGVIMQPQHF
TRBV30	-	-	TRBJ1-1	TGTGCCTGGAGTAAACGGGGTTCCATGAACACTGAAGCTTTCTTT	CAWSKRGSMNTEAFF
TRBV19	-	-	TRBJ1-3	TGTGCCAGTAGTGCCCAAATTGGAAACACCATATATTTT	CASSAQIGNTIYF
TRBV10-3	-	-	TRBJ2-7	TGTGCCATCAGTTCCGGGCCCCCAAGGCTCGAGCAGTACTTC	CAISSGPPRLEQYF
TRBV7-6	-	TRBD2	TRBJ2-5	TGTGCCAGCAGCTTAAACGGACTAGCGGTCCAAGAGACCCAGTACTTC	CASSLNGLAVQETQYF
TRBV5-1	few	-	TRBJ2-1	TGCGCCAGCAGCTTGGATGCGGGGACCTACAATGAGCAGTTCTTC	CASSLDAGTYNEQFF
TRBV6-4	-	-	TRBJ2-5	TGTGCCAGCAGTTTGCCAAAAATAGGTCCTGACGAGACCCAGTACTTC	CASSLPKIGPDETQYF
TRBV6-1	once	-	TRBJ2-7	TGTGCCAGCAGTTTGGACGGATACGAGCAGTACTTC	CASSLDGYEQYF
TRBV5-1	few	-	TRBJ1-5	TGCGCCAGCAGCCGCAGAGGGGGCAATCAGCCCCAGCATTTT	CASSRRGGNQPQHF
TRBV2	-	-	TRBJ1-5	TGTGCCAGCAGTGTCGAGTGGAATCAGCCCCAGCATTTT	CASSVEWNQPQHF
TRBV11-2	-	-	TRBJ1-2	TGTGCCAGCAGCTTAGGGGCCGCATTCGGAGGCTATGGCTACACCTTC	CASSLGAAFGGYGYTF
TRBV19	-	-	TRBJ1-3	TGTGCCAGTAGTAGGGGGGGGCGTGGAAACACCATATATTTT	CASSRGGRGNTIYF
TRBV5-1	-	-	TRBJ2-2	TGCGCCAGCAGCTTGGTTCTAGCCGGGGCCGGGGAGCTGTTTTTT	CASSLVLAGAGELFF
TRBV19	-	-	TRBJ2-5	TGTGCCAGTAGTCGACAGGAACAGGGTTACGAGACCCAGTACTTC	CASSRQEQGYETQYF
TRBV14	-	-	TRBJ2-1	TGTGCCAGCAGCCAATTCCGCAACAATGAGCAGTTCTTC	CASSQFRNNEQFF
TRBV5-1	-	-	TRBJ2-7	TGCGCCAGCAGCTTCTCCGGACAGTACGAGCAGTACTTC	CASSFSGQYEQYF
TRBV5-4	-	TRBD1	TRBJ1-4	TGTGCCAGCAGCGAAGGACAGGGGTTTAATGAAAAACTGTTTTTT	CASSEGQGFNEKLFF
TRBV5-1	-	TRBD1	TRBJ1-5	TGCGCCAGCAGCCAGAGAGGGGGCTCTCAGCCCCAGCATTTT	CASSQRGGSQPQHF
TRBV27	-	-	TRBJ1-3	TGTGCCAGCAGTTTGACCCGAGGGTCTGGAAACACCATATATTTT	CASSLTRGSGNTIYF
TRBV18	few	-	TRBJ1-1	TGTGCCAGCTCACGTTTTACCGCCAGGGAAAACACTGAAGCTTTCTTT	CASSRFTARENTEAFF
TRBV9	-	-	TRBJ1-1	TGTGCCAGCAGCGTGGTGGTCACGAACACTGAAGCTTTCTTT	CASSVVVTNTEAFF
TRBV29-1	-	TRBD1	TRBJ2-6	TGCAGCGCCAGGACAGGGGAGGGGGCCAACGTCCTGACTTTC	CSARTGEGANVLTF